Listed below are T cell receptor beta chains from one sample, sequenced in a study of blood T cell repertoires in COVID-19. Data came from immunoSEQ multiplex PCR; TCRdb stores just in-frame clones and leaves some out. Among 90,000 to 150,000 clones listed, 65% to 90% were seen once. The sequencing sample was made of peripheral blood. These receptors came from a man older than 75 with acute or convalescent COVID-19. CDR3s include the opening cysteine and the closing phenylalanine or tryptophan. D genes are given only for firm matches. The listing skips clone size in some rows; elsewhere it reads once, few, many or a size class.

TRBV28	TRBJ1-4	-	-	14	CASSTDRLIEKLFF	TGTGCCAGCAGCACAGACAGATTGATTGAAAAACTGTTTTTT
TRBV7-3	TRBJ2-1	-	once	15	CASSQRGSGNNEQFF	TGTGCCAGCAGCCAGAGGGGGAGTGGCAACAATGAGCAGTTCTTC
TRBV6-1	TRBJ1-1	-	once	17	CASSAPIALSQVNKAFF	TGTGCCAGCAGTGCGCCGATCGCCCTGAGCCAAGTTAATAAGGCTTTCTTT
TRBV5-1	TRBJ1-5	TRBD1	-	14	CASSSGQGNQPQHF	TGCGCCAGCAGCTCAGGACAGGGCAATCAGCCCCAGCATTTT
TRBV2	TRBJ2-7	TRBD1	-	14	CASSPDRADAEQYF	TGTGCCAGCAGTCCCGACAGGGCCGACGCCGAGCAGTACTTC
TRBV10-2	TRBJ1-6	-	once	13	CASSEQDNSPLHF	TGCGCCAGCAGTGAGCAGGATAATTCACCCCTCCACTTT
TRBV6-5	TRBJ1-4	TRBD1	-	14	CASSRQGLYEKLFF	TGTGCCAGTTCCCGACAGGGGTTGTACGAAAAACTGTTTTTT
TRBV7-9	TRBJ1-2	TRBD1	-	16	CASRRQQGAQGYGYTF	TGTGCCAGCAGACGCCAACAGGGGGCGCAGGGCTATGGCTACACCTTC
TRBV19	TRBJ2-7	-	-	12	CASTDGIYEQYF	TGTGCCAGTACGGACGGGATCTACGAGCAGTACTTC
TRBV2	TRBJ2-3	TRBD1	-	16	CASRMGVTGQSNTQYF	TGTGCCAGCAGGATGGGTGTGACAGGGCAATCAAATACGCAGTATTTT
TRBV7-9	TRBJ2-1	TRBD2	-	16	CASSLTSGGAYNEQFF	TGTGCCAGCAGCTTGACGAGCGGGGGGGCCTACAATGAGCAGTTCTTC
TRBV19	TRBJ2-7	TRBD1	-	15	CASSIVAGGHYEQYF	TGTGCCAGTAGTATAGTCGCAGGGGGTCACTACGAGCAGTACTTC
TRBV19	TRBJ2-1	TRBD2	-	16	CASSTSSSGRYNEQFF	TGTGCCAGTAGTACCTCCTCCAGCGGGAGATACAATGAGCAGTTCTTC
TRBV7-8	TRBJ1-3	-	-	14	CASSLAAQGNTIYF	TGTGCCAGCAGCTTAGCGGCACAAGGAAACACCATATATTTT
TRBV9	TRBJ1-2	-	-	13	CASSVPQETGYTF	TGTGCCAGCAGCGTCCCCCAGGAAACCGGCTACACCTTC
TRBV20-1	TRBJ1-1	-	-	11	CSPRVPGEAFF	TGCAGTCCCCGAGTCCCAGGGGAGGCTTTCTTT
TRBV12-3/TRBV12-4	TRBJ1-2	TRBD1	-	13	CASSPDRVGGYTF	TGTGCCAGCAGTCCGGACAGGGTGGGTGGCTACACCTTC
TRBV6-5	TRBJ1-1	TRBD1	-	15	CASSQSHRGNTEAFF	TGTGCCAGCAGTCAGAGCCACAGGGGGAACACTGAAGCTTTCTTT
TRBV13	TRBJ2-7	-	-	13	CASSSPLFYEQYF	TGTGCCAGCAGCTCCCCTTTGTTCTACGAGCAGTACTTC
TRBV3-1/TRBV3-2	TRBJ2-1	TRBD2	-	15	CASSTTSAPNNEQFF	TGTGCCAGCAGCACGACTAGCGCGCCAAACAATGAGCAGTTCTTC